The 29 T cell receptor beta chains reported below all come from one sample, sequenced in a study of T-cell memory formation after mild COVID-19 (dated by TCRdb to the early 2020s). The method was 5' RACE. TCRdb names Illumina NovaSeq 6000 as the instrument used. TCRdb cleaned the public reads at Q25 with fastp, built clones with MiXCR and kept in-frame beta chains. When rows share a CDR3 protein, they turn into one entry using the most common DNA and genes. The sample table contains roughly 610,000 distinct CDR3 sequences; only one count was recorded for around 16% of them. The ten largest make up around 7.8% of the sample. What was sequenced was PBMCs or a T cell subset sorted from them (not recorded which). These receptors originate from an adult woman who had mild COVID-19 (a few samples of this study predate the infection). The sample titles of this study are shuffled in the database, so cell type and time point are left out; the donor was told from shared clones.

This rearrangement joins TRBV19 to TRBJ1-2; D is unclear. Germline V gives CDR1 LNHDA, CDR2 SQIVND (reference sequence). The CDR3 has 15 residues. V lost 3 bases and J lost 3, with 14 bases in between. The CDR3 DNA is TGTGCCAGTAGTATTACGACCGATCCGTACTATGGCTACACCTTC. It translates to CASSITTDPYYGYTF.

This clonotype has ten or more counts. This sequence joins TRBV7-9 and TRBJ2-5; the D gene is possibly TRBD1 (5 bases). CDR1 SEHNR and CDR2 FQNEAQ come from the germline V gene (reference sequence). The ends were cut back, 3 bases at V and 1 base at J, with 6 bases in the middle. The CDR3 consists of 13 residues. Written as DNA, the CDR3 is TGTGCCAGCAGCTTCGACAGCCAAGAGACCCAGTACTTC. This gives the protein CASSFDSQETQYF. Supplemented by reference TRBV7-9 and TRBJ2-5, the full variable domain reads DTGVSQNPRHKITKRGQNVTFRCDPISEHNRLYWYRQTLGQGPEFLTYFQNEAQLEKSRLLSDRFSAERPKGSFSTLEIQRTEQGDSAMYLCASSFDSQETQYFGPGTRLLVL.

The chain carries TRBV29-1 and TRBJ2-7, with TRBD1 matching 12 bases. Per the germline V gene, CDR1 is SQVTM and CDR2 is ANQGSEA. The CDR3 is made up of 14 amino acids. V shed 5 bases, J shed 4 bases, and the junction held 6 bases outside the gene matches. The CDR3 spells CSVQTGQGAYEQYF. In DNA form, the CDR3 reads TGCAGCGTTCAAACGGGACAGGGGGCTTACGAGCAGTACTTC.

This chain uses TRBV6-4 with TRBJ2-1, with D possibly matching TRBD2 (5 bases). The CDR3 has 15 residues. V was cut by 5 bases and J by 0 bases, with 11 bases left in between. The V gene's germline CDR1 is MRHNA and CDR2 SNTAGT. CDR3: CASSILASSYNEQFF. CDR3 coding DNA: TGTGCCAGCAGTATCCTAGCCAGCTCCTACAATGAGCAGTTCTTC.

CDR3 in amino acids: CASSQPLGLARTDEQFF. DNA for the CDR3: TGCGCCAGCAGCCAACCGCTCGGACTAGCGAGAACGGATGAGCAGTTCTTC. The chain recombines TRBV4-1 with TRBJ2-1, with 9 positions matching TRBD2. Losses at the gene ends were 2 bases for V and 8 bases for J; bases not matched to a gene: 13. Looked up from germline, CDR1 is MGHRA and CDR2 is YSYEKL. The CDR3 contains 17 residues.

The chain has TRBV5-5 and TRBJ1-2; 7 bases are shared with TRBD1. V lost 0 bases to trimming and J lost 5 bases; unmatched junction nucleotides: 7. The CDR3 totals 15 residues. The V gene's germline CDR1 is SGHKS and CDR2 YYEKEE (reference sequence). The CDR3 sequence is CASSLAGQEKYGYTF. The CDR3 DNA follows: TGTGCCAGCAGCTTGGCAGGACAGGAGAAATATGGCTACACCTTC. The complete variable domain, with remaining parts taken from reference TRBV5-5 and TRBJ1-2, reads DAGVTQSPTHLIKTRGQQVTLRCSPISGHKSVSWYQQVLGQGPQFIFQYYEKEERGRGNFPDRFSARQFPNYSSELNVNALLLGDSALYLCASSLAGQEKYGYTFGSGTRLTVV.

This clonotype turned up a few times. This chain joins TRBV7-9 and TRBJ2-1; TRBD1 matches at 7 bases. CDR1 is SEHNR and CDR2 is FQNEAQ in the germline V gene (reference sequence). CDR3 length: 14 amino acids. V trimming: 0 bases; J trimming: 10 bases; junction bases outside the gene matches: 6. The CDR3 loop reads CASSLAWDSLEQFF. In DNA, the CDR3 is TGTGCCAGCAGCTTAGCCTGGGACAGTCTCGAGCAGTTCTTC.

The chain uses TRBV29-1 and TRBJ1-1; possibly TRBD1 for D (6 bases). Trimming stripped 5 bases from V and 1 base from J, with 14 bases between. From germline, CDR1 is SQVTM and CDR2 ANQGSEA. The CDR3 is 14 residues long. The CDR3 nucleotides are TGCAGCGTTTCGAAGCAACAGGGGAACACTGAAGCTTTCTTT. Protein: CSVSKQQGNTEAFF. Combining the CDR3 with reference TRBV29-1 and TRBJ1-1 gives the whole variable domain SAVISQKPSRDICQRGTSLTIQCQVDSQVTMMFWYRQQPGQSLTLIATANQGSEATYESGFVIDKFPISRPNLTFSTLTVSNMSPEDSSIYLCSVSKQQGNTEAFFGQGTRLTVV.

This clonotype has more than one count but fewer than ten. This sequence joins TRBV2 and TRBJ2-3, with D perhaps matching TRBD1 (6 bases). Deletions cut 5 bases from V and 5 bases from J, with 14 bases between. Germline CDR1 is SNHLY and CDR2 is FYNNEI. The CDR3 is 14 residues long. In nucleotides, the CDR3 is TGTGCCAGCAGTCCAGGGGTAACACAAGATACGCAGTATTTT. This encodes CASSPGVTQDTQYF. The full variable domain, with the rest looked up from reference TRBV2 and TRBJ2-3, is EPEVTQTPSHQVTQMGQEVILRCVPISNHLYFYWYRQILGQKVEFLVSFYNNEISEKSEIFDDQFSVERPDGSNFTLKIRSTKLEDSAMYFCASSPGVTQDTQYFGPGTRLTVL.

This clonotype was seen more than once but under ten times. The chain joins TRBV5-1 to TRBJ2-7; a possible D gene is TRBD1 (6 bases). The length of the CDR3 is 14 residues. CDR1 and CDR2 (germline): SGHRS, YFSETQ. V lost 4 bases, J lost 4 bases, and 15 bases lay in between. This chain's CDR3 is CASSGRTATYEQYF. In DNA, the CDR3 is TGCGCCAGCAGCGGACGGACAGCGACTTACGAGCAGTACTTC.

This clonotype was observed at least ten times. The chain has TRBV4-2 and TRBJ2-1, with D tentatively TRBD2 (6 bases). Germline V lookup: CDR1 LGHNA, CDR2 YNFKEQ. The CDR3 is 16 residues long. Trimming left V 1 base short and J 6 bases short, with 16 bases between. CDR3 sequence (DNA): TGTGCCAGCAGCCAAGCTACGGGAGTATCCGCCAATGAGCAGTTCTTC. Protein: CASSQATGVSANEQFF.

In this sample, this clonotype turned up a few times. The chain uses TRBV7-2 and TRBJ2-2; TRBD1 matches 12 bases. Germline V lookup: CDR1 SGHTA, CDR2 FQGNSA. V dropped 4 bases and J dropped 5; count of bases not matched to a gene: 5. The length of the CDR3 is 16 residues. The CDR3 sequence: CASSWGQGAGTGELFF. In DNA form, the CDR3 reads TGTGCCAGCAGCTGGGGACAGGGGGCCGGAACCGGGGAGCTGTTTTTT.

DNA for the CDR3: TGCGCCAGCAGCTCGGGGGAGGGGCAGACAGATACGCAGTATTTT. Translating it yields CASSSGEGQTDTQYF. The chain joins TRBV5-1 to TRBJ2-3, with TRBD2 identical over 7 bases. The CDR3 loop spans 15 amino acids. Germline values: CDR1 SGHRS, CDR2 YFSETQ. With V trimmed by 3 bases and J by 3 bases, 7 bases remained unmatched.

Only a few counts were recorded for this clonotype. The rearrangement joins TRBV9 to TRBJ2-7; TRBD1 is a possible D gene (5 bases). There are 15 residues in the CDR3. CDR1 and CDR2 (germline): SGDLS, YYNGEE. Deletions cut 5 bases from V and 5 bases from J, with 20 bases between. The CDR3 protein is CASSGSGQSWNEQYF. CDR3 coding DNA: TGTGCCAGCAGTGGTTCCGGACAATCGTGGAACGAGCAGTACTTC.

The J gene is TRBJ1-6, the V gene TRBV3-1; a weak D match, TRBD1 (5 bases). This CDR3 is built from 15 residues. Germline CDR1 LGHDT, CDR2 YNNKEL (reference sequence). The V and J ends lost 6 bases and 1 base respectively, with 10 bases between them. The CDR3 DNA reads as TGTGCCAGCAGTGCAGGGACGTCCTATAATTCACCCCTCCACTTT. This translates into CASSAGTSYNSPLHF.

This clonotype was observed a few times. The V and J genes are TRBV7-9 and TRBJ2-3; D unclear. The CDR3 is made up of 15 amino acids. With 4 bases removed from V and 0 bases from J, the gap between germline ends came to 11 bases. CDR1 SEHNR and CDR2 FQNEAQ come from the germline V gene (reference sequence). CDR3 in amino acids: CASSSAGSSTDTQYF. CDR3 in DNA: TGTGCCAGCAGCTCAGCTGGATCTAGCACAGATACGCAGTATTTT.

This clonotype was found a few times. The V gene is TRBV15, the J gene TRBJ2-5; the D is unclear. The V end lost 0 bases, the J end lost 5 bases, and 7 bases lay between the germline ends. Germline V lookup: CDR1 LNHNV, CDR2 YYDKDF (reference sequence). The CDR3 length is 13 residues. The CDR3: CATSREGWETQYF. CDR3 DNA: TGTGCCACCAGCAGAGAGGGCTGGGAGACCCAGTACTTC.

The gene calls are TRBV5-1 and TRBJ2-1; D unresolved. CDR3 size: 13 residues. In germline, CDR1 is SGHRS, CDR2 YFSETQ. V dropped 4 bases and J dropped 7 bases, with 12 bases sitting between them. The chain's CDR3 is CASSIFDRNEQFF. The CDR3 DNA follows: TGCGCCAGCAGCATATTCGATAGAAATGAGCAGTTCTTC.

This clonotype was picked up a small number of times. The chain is built from TRBV5-1 and TRBJ1-4; D not certain. In germline, CDR1 is SGHRS, CDR2 YFSETQ. The CDR3 sequence is 16 residues long. V lost 4 bases to trimming and J lost 0 bases, with 13 bases between them. CDR3 region: CASSPGWTATNEKLFF. Here the CDR3 DNA reads TGCGCCAGCAGCCCGGGGTGGACTGCAACTAATGAAAAACTGTTTTTT.

The chain carries TRBV9 and TRBJ2-7, with D tentatively TRBD1 or TRBD2 (6 bases each). The germline V gene has CDR1 SGDLS and CDR2 YYNGEE. V lost 0 bases, J lost 1 base, and 14 bases lay in between. The CDR3 extends over 16 amino acids. CDR3: CASSVGWWGASYEQYF. The CDR3 coding sequence is TGTGCCAGCAGCGTAGGGTGGTGGGGGGCTTCCTACGAGCAGTACTTC.

CDR3 DNA: TGTGCCAGCCGCCTTGGACTGAACGCACAGGATACGCAGTATTTT. Amino acid sequence: CASRLGLNAQDTQYF. The chain has TRBV12-3 or TRBV12-4 and TRBJ2-3, with D possibly being TRBD2 (5 bases). The CDR3 contains 15 residues. The ends were cut back, 8 bases at V and 6 bases at J, with 21 bases in the middle.

This clonotype was observed a handful of times. This chain connects TRBV7-9 to TRBJ2-1; D uncertain. V was pared by 5 bases and J by 13 bases, with 12 bases between. CDR1 is SEHNR and CDR2 is FQNEAQ in the germline V gene (reference sequence). The CDR3 covers 11 residues. DNA of the CDR3: TGTGCCAGCAGCGCACCTTACGATCAGTTCTTC. Translating it yields CASSAPYDQFF.

The table lists this clonotype with many counts. The rearrangement uses TRBV4-1 and TRBJ1-2; D remains unclear. Per germline, CDR1 MGHRA and CDR2 YSYEKL. Trimming left V 5 bases short and J 2 bases short, with 9 bases between. The CDR3 runs to 13 residues. The CDR3 region is CASSSGSNYGYTF. CDR3 sequence (DNA): TGCGCCAGCAGCTCCGGGTCGAACTATGGCTACACCTTC.

This clonotype was observed at least ten times. This sequence joins TRBV18 and TRBJ2-5; 7 nucleotides line up with TRBD2. The CDR3 runs 15 residues. With V trimmed by 4 bases and J by 4 bases, 9 bases remained unmatched. Germline values: CDR1 KGHSH, CDR2 LQKENI. Here the CDR3 reads CASSLNGGEGETQYF. CDR3 coding DNA: TGTGCCAGCTCACTGAACGGAGGGGAGGGAGAGACCCAGTACTTC.

In this sample, this clonotype turned up a few times. This sequence joins TRBV5-1 and TRBJ1-6; TRBD1 is a possible D gene (6 bases). There are 14 residues in the CDR3. CDR1 SGHRS and CDR2 YFSETQ come from the germline V gene. The ends were cut back, 4 bases at V and 7 bases at J, with 12 bases in the middle. CDR3 in amino acids: CASSPRQANSPLHF. Written as DNA, the CDR3 is TGCGCCAGCAGCCCGAGACAGGCAAATTCACCCCTCCACTTT.

The rearrangement joins TRBV24-1 to TRBJ2-2; 9 nucleotides agree with TRBD1. The V segment lost 3 bases and the J segment 1 base; nucleotides outside the gene matches: 5. The CDR3 contains 17 residues. Per the germline V gene, CDR1 is KGHDR and CDR2 is SFDVKD. This CDR3 reads CATSDLPGQGNTGELFF. In DNA, the CDR3 is TGTGCCACCAGTGATCTTCCGGGACAGGGGAACACCGGGGAGCTGTTTTTT.

This clonotype was counted only a few times. J is TRBJ2-1 and V is TRBV3-1, with 9 bases matching TRBD2. The germline V gene encodes CDR1 LGHDT and CDR2 YNNKEL (reference sequence). The trim removed 1 base at V and 7 bases at J, leaving 8 bases unmatched. The CDR3 has 16 residues. CDR3 loop: CASSQVMRGGRNEQFF. CDR3 DNA: TGTGCCAGCAGCCAAGTTATGCGGGGGGGCCGGAATGAGCAGTTCTTC.

The chain carries TRBV19 and TRBJ1-1; possible D gene TRBD1, 5 bases. Germline-derived CDR1 and CDR2 are LNHDA and SQIVND (reference sequence). With 4 bases removed from V and 1 base from J, the gap between germline ends came to 7 bases. The CDR3 extends over 13 amino acids. CDR3 sequence (DNA): TGTGCCAGTAGTAAAGACAGGAACACTGAAGCTTTCTTT. Amino acid sequence: CASSKDRNTEAFF.

This clonotype was detected only a few times. At one end, the junction sequence differs from germline, possibly due to a read error. J is TRBJ2-3 and V is TRBV7-2; 8 bases align to TRBD2. The CDR3 runs 16 residues. From germline, CDR1 is SGHTA and CDR2 FQGNSA. In nucleotides, the CDR3 is TGTGCCAGCAGCGTAGCAGGCGGGGGGAGGTCAGATACGCAGTATTTT. Translating it yields CASSVAGGGRSDTQYF.